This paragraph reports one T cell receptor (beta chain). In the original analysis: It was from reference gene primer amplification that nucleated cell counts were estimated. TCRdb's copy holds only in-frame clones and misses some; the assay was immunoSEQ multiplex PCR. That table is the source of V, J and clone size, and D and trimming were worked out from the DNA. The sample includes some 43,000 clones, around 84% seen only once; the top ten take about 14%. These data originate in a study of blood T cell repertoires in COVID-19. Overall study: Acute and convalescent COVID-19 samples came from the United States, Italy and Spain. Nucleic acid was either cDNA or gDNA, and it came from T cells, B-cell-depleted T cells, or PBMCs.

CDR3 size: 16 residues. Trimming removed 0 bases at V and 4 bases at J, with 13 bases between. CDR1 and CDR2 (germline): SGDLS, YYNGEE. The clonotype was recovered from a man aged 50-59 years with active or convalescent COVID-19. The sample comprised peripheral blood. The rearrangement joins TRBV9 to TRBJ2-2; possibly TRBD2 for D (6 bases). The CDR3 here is CASSVGGVAVTGELFF. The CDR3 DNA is TGTGCCAGCAGCGTAGGCGGGGTAGCGGTCACCGGGGAGCTGTTTTTT.